The entry that follows covers one T cell receptor beta chain sequence. Its antigen is still unknown. No much larger clone exists at a distance of one base, and base qualities are not known. Using the deep immunoSEQ assay, TCR CDR3 regions were amplified from genomic DNA by multiplex PCR. Genomic DNA extracted from each cell subset was distributed evenly over all wells of several immunoSEQ 96-well plates, and each plate served as one replicate. Each replicate PCR for sorted subsets received about 180 ng genomic DNA, equal to about 29,000 T cell genomes. The purified libraries were quantified using a Qubit 3.0 fluorometer, sized with a Bioanalyzer 2100, and then quantified again using the KAPA Library Quantification kit. Every immunoSEQ 96-well plate was sequenced on a separate single-read 150-cycle Illumina NextSeq 550 flow cell. Per the source publication's procedure: Because only junctional sequences without quality scores were contained in the immunoSEQ output, filtering matching that applied to full-length reads could not be performed. To assign V/J genes and CDR3, sequences were annotated against IMGT germline references using PyIR, a Python wrapper for IgBLAST v1.9. Reads were filtered out if the reads had weak V/J assignments (E-value above 1e-6), no CDR3, stop codons, out-of-frame junctions, or ambiguous translated residues. V3J clonotypes were defined as sequences sharing the same inferred V gene, J gene, and CDR3 amino acid sequence. Percentage overlap between repertoires was calculated by dividing the number of shared unique clonotypes by the size of the smaller repertoire. RTK rarefaction, the Chao1 estimator, and Recon v2.1 estimates of unobserved clonotypes were used to assess repertoire richness. For all TCRbeta clonotypes obtained by the gDNA method from a handful of donors, generation probabilities were computed with OLGA. The table comes from immuneACCESS by way of TCRdb, which keeps in-frame sequences with V and J called. Part of the clones is missing from these tables; in studies checked, under half for an unresolved V gene and the rest for unknown reasons. V, J and clone size are taken as reported in that table, and D and trimming were inferred from the DNA itself. Across this sample there are 2 million to 3 million clones, with under 95% seen only once. Approximately 0.37% of the sample belongs to the ten largest clones.

V was cut back by 6 bases and J by 3 bases, leaving a gap of 15 bases between them. The CDR3 runs 14 residues from the cysteine to the phenylalanine. This entry keeps only the CDR3 DNA: 42 bases, framed from base 1. CDR1 and CDR2, looked up from the germline V gene (reference sequence), are LNHDA and SQIVND. The donors were healthy, HIV-negative adults with no recently reported acute infections or vaccinations. Only Caucasian adults living in Nashville, Tennessee, USA were represented among the donors. CD4+ T cells were enriched by magnetic negative selection; naive cells were then positively selected on CD45RA, and the negative fraction formed the memory subset. After blood collection by leukapheresis, PBMCs were isolated using Ficoll-Histopaque density gradient centrifugation and then cryopreserved in the vapor phase of liquid nitrogen. Purity and quantity of every magnetically sorted T cell population were checked by analytical flow cytometry. Genomic DNA was isolated from each sorted fraction and quantified by UV absorbance on a Nanodrop 2000c.

This sample is drawn from a study of shared clonotypes between healthy human individuals (TCRdb year 2020). Regarding the study in general: A few men and a couple of women, aged 18 to 49 years, made up the cohort. Between about 0.8 and 9 billion PBMCs per donor were obtained by leukapheresis. To estimate repertoire size and how much clonotypes are shared between individuals, the study performed deep sequencing of blood TCR repertoires from a handful of healthy adults. For each donor, CD4 naive and CD4 memory were each given three plates, CD8 naive was given two plates, and CD8 memory was given one plate. Different laboratories and diverse techniques were used to prepare libraries and sequence TCR repertoires, to increase sequencing depth and limit assay-specific biases.

Results and caveats for the whole study, not just this receptor: Compared with non-shared clonotypes, the clonotypes found in all four sorted-subset donors had higher generation probabilities. Across several donors, approximately 5% of naive CD4, approximately 3.5% of naive CD8, 2.3% of memory CD4, and 0.4% of memory CD8 clonotypes were shared. Because the study included a small number of donors, the genetic and exposure-history diversity represented was limited. Only blood was sampled, and tissue TCR repertoires likely differ from those in blood. Rarefaction of sorted-subset datasets indicated incomplete sequencing despite the large sequencing depth. Estimated clonotype richness was generally larger for naive than for memory subsets. Based on pairwise subsampling, the degree of clonotype sharing among donors was expected to be affected by sequencing depth.

The sequence was obtained from a man aged 18 to 29 in good health. Some clones in this sample may be carry-over from other donors' samples. The material sequenced was naive CD4+ T cells from PBMCs. What this sample's cell subset or site label stands for: CD45RA+ positively selected. The sequence is built from TRBV19 and TRBJ2-7; the D gene could be either TRBD1 or TRBD2, each agreeing at 5 bases. The CDR3 protein: CASSTPGRNYEQYF. The DNA reads TGTGCCAGTAGCACCCCGGGACGGAACTACGAGCAGTACTTC.